A single sample gave rise to the 15 T cell receptor beta chains below, sequenced in a study of tumor-infiltrating lymphocytes in primary liver carcinoma. The source of the blood RNA was unsorted whole blood, and germline DNA was extracted as well. Reverse transcription of 500 to 650 ng total RNA with a constant-region primer produced TCR beta cDNA. Slightly modified ARM-PCR with three nested multiplex PCR rounds yielded TCR beta libraries. Forward primers for TRBV1-TRBV30 and a C-beta reverse primer served the first two PCR rounds, at about 10 cycles each. TCRdb re-called the multiplex PCR reads through MiXCR, storing one row per CDR3 protein. The sample has 300,000 to 400,000 distinct CDR3 sequences; roughly 60% are singletons. The sequenced sample was peripheral blood. These receptors were obtained from a man aged 40-49 years with primary liver carcinoma and hepatitis B virus infection.

As to this clonotype: Possible read error: a much larger clone is one base away. The chain combines TRBV12-3 or TRBV12-4 with TRBJ2-7; D gene unclear. V was shortened by 2 bases and J by 3 bases, with 8 bases between the two germline ends. CDR3 length equals 13 residues. CDR3 amino acids: CASSLKANYEQYF. For the CDR3, the DNA is TGTGCCAGCAGTTTAAAGGCTAACTACGAGCAGTACTTC.

About this clonotype itself: Germline is not matched at one junction end, which may reflect a read error. The rearrangement links TRBV6-5 to TRBJ2-5, with D tentatively TRBD1 (6 bases). Germline assignment: CDR1 MNHEY and CDR2 SVGAGI. CDR3 length: 14 residues. CDR3 bases: TGTGCCAGCAGGCCCCTGGGGGCTCAAGAGACCCAATACTTC. Amino acid sequence: CASRPLGAQETQYF.

A remark on this clonotype: A clone one base away is much larger, so this may be a read error. The J gene is TRBJ1-2, the V gene TRBV4-2; 8 bases agree with TRBD1. The V and J ends lost 0 bases and 10 bases, in that order; junction bases with no gene match: 7. Per the germline V gene, CDR1 is LGHNA and CDR2 is YNFKEQ. The CDR3 has 14 residues. CDR3 nucleotide sequence: TGTGCCAGCAGCCAAGAGGACAGGGAAAATGACTACACCTTC. Its protein is CASSQEDRENDYTF.

This clonotype was counted only a few times. This rearrangement joins TRBV29-1 to TRBJ2-7; 7 nucleotides align to TRBD2. Germline-derived CDR1 and CDR2 are SQVTM and ANQGSEA. Trimming took 6 bases from V and 5 from J; bases not matched to a gene: 13. This CDR3 comprises 14 residues. The CDR3 region is CSVRRASGSHEQYF. CDR3 in DNA: TGCAGCGTCCGCAGGGCTAGCGGTTCCCACGAGCAGTACTTC.

The chain recombines TRBV28 with TRBJ1-1; TRBD1 is a possible D gene (5 bases). The CDR3 is made up of 13 amino acids. Germline V gene sequence: CDR1 MDHEN, CDR2 SYDVKM. V lost 1 base to trimming and J lost 10 bases, with 13 bases between them. The CDR3 DNA sequence: TGTGCCAGCAGTTTATCGGGGGGATTGGCAGCTTTCTTT. Protein product: CASSLSGGLAAFF.

With respect to this clonotype: The junction departs from the called germline gene at one end, perhaps through a read error. The chain couples TRBV11-2 to TRBJ2-7; a weak D match, TRBD2 (6 bases). The CDR3 covers 14 residues. From germline, CDR1 is SGHAT and CDR2 FQNNGV. The CDR3 protein is CVSSWRAPEDEQYF. CDR3 DNA sequence: TGTGTCAGCAGCTGGAGGGCCCCCGAAGACGAGCAGTACTTC.

The chain has TRBV2 and TRBJ2-5; the D is unclear. Trimming took off 7 bases at V and 2 bases at J, with 11 bases between the two ends. The CDR3 consists of 13 residues. Germline CDR1 SNHLY, CDR2 FYNNEI. The CDR3 sequence is CASNGAVQETQYF. CDR3 in DNA: TGTGCCAGCAACGGCGCAGTTCAAGAGACCCAGTACTTC.

This clonotype was seen only once. At one of its ends the junction is not consistent with the germline gene, which may arise from a read error. The J gene is TRBJ2-5, the V gene TRBV6-2 or TRBV6-3; D is undetermined. The length of the CDR3 is 14 residues. Looked up from germline, CDR1 is MNHEY and CDR2 is SVGEGT. The CDR3 here is CASSLDGRQESQYF. The CDR3 bases are TGTGCCAGTAGCCTGGACGGCCGCCAAGAGTCCCAGTACTTC.

This clonotype was counted between two and nine times. This chain connects TRBV2 to TRBJ2-7; D perhaps matches TRBD2 (7 bases). Per germline, CDR1 SNHLY and CDR2 FYNNEI. V lost 0 bases to trimming and J lost 2 bases, with 20 bases between them. The CDR3 contains 18 residues. The CDR3 DNA reads as TGTGCCAGCAGTGAAGCGCCAGCCGGGGGGCTTTACCCCTACGAGCAGTACTTC. Its protein is CASSEAPAGGLYPYEQYF.

This clonotype was picked up one time. The gene calls are TRBV6-1 and TRBJ1-1; D remains ambiguous. The CDR3 consists of 13 residues. The germline V gene has CDR1 MNHNS and CDR2 SASEGT. The CDR3 region is CFSSRERGTEAFF. The CDR3 DNA is TGTTTCAGCTCACGGGAGCGGGGCACTGAAGCTTTCTTT.

The sample holds many counts of this clonotype. The rearrangement uses TRBV5-5 and TRBJ2-1; TRBD2 might be the D (5 bases). The germline V and J ends were trimmed by 4 bases and 1 base, with 12 bases remaining between them. The CDR3 runs 15 residues. CDR1 SGHKS and CDR2 YYEKEE come from the germline V gene (reference sequence). CDR3 loop: CASSRSGPSYNEQFF. CDR3 in DNA: TGTGCCAGCAGCCGAAGCGGTCCTTCCTACAATGAGCAGTTCTTC. The full variable domain, in which reference TRBV5-5 and TRBJ2-1 provide the parts outside the CDR3, is DAGVTQSPTHLIKTRGQQVTLRCSPISGHKSVSWYQQVLGQGPQFIFQYYEKEERGRGNFPDRFSARQFPNYSSELNVNALLLGDSALYLCASSRSGPSYNEQFFGPGTRLTVL.

The chain joins TRBV7-9 to TRBJ2-1; 7 positions agree with TRBD2. The germline CDR1 and CDR2 sequences are SEHNR and FQNEAQ (reference sequence). This CDR3 comprises 19 residues. The junction had 14 bases not matched to a gene; V was cut back by 3 bases and J by 0 bases. CDR3 loop: CASSLGFGTGRSSYNEQFF. The CDR3 nucleotides are TGTGCCAGCAGCTTGGGATTTGGTACCGGGAGGAGCTCCTACAATGAGCAGTTCTTC.

This clonotype came up many times. The V call is TRBV5-6, the J call TRBJ1-2, with D uncertain. The length of the CDR3 is 14 residues. Between the trimmed V and J ends, which lost 0 bases and 1 base, there was a span of 7 bases. Germline values: CDR1 SGHDT, CDR2 YYEEEE. The CDR3 here is CASSLGRRNYGYTF. The CDR3 DNA reads TGTGCCAGCAGCTTGGGCAGGCGTAACTATGGCTACACCTTC. Full variable domain (outside the CDR3, taken from reference TRBV5-6 and TRBJ1-2): DAGVTQSPTHLIKTRGQQVTLRCSPKSGHDTVSWYQQALGQGPQFIFQYYEEEERQRGNFPDRFSGHQFPNYSSELNVNALLLGDSALYLCASSLGRRNYGYTFGSGTRLTVV.

Regarding this clonotype: Possible read error: a much larger clone is one base away. The chain combines TRBV10-3 with TRBJ2-1; 7 nucleotides line up with TRBD2. CDR3 length equals 16 residues. The germline gives CDR1 ENHRY, CDR2 SYGVKD. CDR3 region: CAISDPAGPHHNGQFF. The DNA of the CDR3 is TGTGCCATCAGTGATCCAGCGGGACCCCACCACAATGGGCAGTTCTTC.

Concerning this clonotype itself: This may arise from a read error, as a much more abundant clone is one base away. This chain connects TRBV29-1 to TRBJ2-1, with D possibly being TRBD1 or TRBD2 (5 bases each). Germline CDR1 reads SQVTM; CDR2 reads ANQGSEA. The CDR3 is made up of 13 amino acids. CDR3 sequence reads: CSVDLGRYSEQFF. CDR3 DNA sequence: TGCAGCGTTGACCTGGGACGGTACAGTGAGCAGTTCTTC.